These T cell receptor beta chains were read from a single sample in a study of blood T cell repertoires in COVID-19. Measured with immunoSEQ multiplex PCR; TCRdb has only the in-frame clones, and not every one. The data show around 120,000 clones, around four fifths seen once. Sequenced: peripheral blood. The origin of the receptors is a human donor in a cohort sampled during active COVID-19. The CDR3 runs from the conserved cysteine through the conserved F or W. D genes are given only for firm matches. Part of the rows lack a size; the others show once, few, many or a class for expanded clones.

J | size | D | V | CDR3 | DNA
TRBJ2-1 | NA | NA | TRBV19 | CASSIDLFPAGIRGNEQFF | TGTGCCAGTAGTATAGATCTATTCCCCGCGGGGATTAGAGGCAATGAGCAGTTCTTC
TRBJ1-1 | NA | NA | TRBV28 | CASRKQGPPEAFF | TGTGCCAGCAGGAAACAGGGTCCCCCTGAAGCTTTCTTT
TRBJ2-2 | NA | TRBD2 | TRBV7-8 | CASRALRGDTGELFF | TGTGCCAGCAGAGCGTTGCGGGGGGACACCGGGGAGCTGTTTTTT
TRBJ2-1 | NA | TRBD2 | TRBV4-2 | CASSQDGGEGQQFF | TGTGCCAGCAGCCAAGACGGGGGGGAGGGCCAGCAGTTCTTC
TRBJ1-4 | NA | TRBD1 | TRBV5-1 | CASSLQGATNEKLFF | TGCGCCAGCAGCTTGCAGGGGGCGACTAATGAAAAACTGTTTTTT
TRBJ2-4 | NA | NA | TRBV4-1 | CASSHEGRNIQYF | TGCGCCAGCAGCCATGAGGGAAGGAACATTCAGTACTTC
TRBJ1-2 | NA | TRBD1 | TRBV7-9 | CASSKSPGGARGYTF | TGTGCCAGCAGTAAAAGTCCAGGGGGCGCACGCGGCTACACCTTC
TRBJ2-7 | NA | NA | TRBV7-9 | CASSLRGRGPGDEQYF | TGTGCCAGCAGCTTAAGGGGGAGGGGCCCCGGGGACGAGCAGTACTTC
TRBJ2-7 | few | TRBD2 | TRBV29-1 | CSVRLGTSGRSEQYF | TGCAGCGTTCGCCTTGGGACTAGCGGGAGGTCCGAGCAGTACTTC
TRBJ1-2 | NA | NA | TRBV18 | CASSQQPTTGYGYTF | TGTGCCAGCTCACAACAACCCACGACAGGCTATGGCTACACCTTC
TRBJ2-2 | NA | TRBD2 | TRBV28 | CASLVSGAGGIGELFF | TGTGCCAGCCTTGTTTCGGGCGCGGGGGGAATCGGGGAGCTGTTTTTT
TRBJ2-5 | NA | TRBD1 | TRBV9 | CASSAHRGQETQYF | TGTGCCAGCAGCGCACACAGGGGGCAAGAGACCCAGTACTTC
TRBJ1-2 | NA | NA | TRBV4-2 | CASSPSDGANYGYTF | TGTGCCAGCAGCCCGAGCGACGGAGCTAACTATGGCTACACCTTC
TRBJ2-2 | NA | TRBD2 | TRBV6-4 | CASNWLAGNTGELFF | TGTGCCAGCAATTGGCTAGCGGGAAACACCGGGGAGCTGTTTTTT
TRBJ1-4 | NA | NA | TRBV10-3 | CATRTGPNEKLFF | TGTGCCACGCGGACTGGGCCAAATGAAAAACTGTTTTTT
TRBJ1-6 | few | NA | TRBV18 | CASSPLGSSPLHF | TGTGCCAGCTCACCACTTGGTAGTTCACCCCTCCACTTT
TRBJ2-5 | NA | TRBD2 | TRBV5-1 | CASSLGVAGGPETQYF | TGCGCCAGCAGCTTGGGTGTTGCGGGGGGGCCCGAGACCCAGTACTTC
TRBJ1-6 | NA | TRBD1 | TRBV11-2 | CASSYMGTEESPLHF | TGTGCCAGCAGCTATATGGGGACAGAAGAATCACCCCTCCACTTT
TRBJ1-4 | NA | NA | TRBV5-1 | CASSPGLEEATNEKLFF | TGCGCCAGCAGCCCCGGCTTAGAAGAGGCAACTAATGAAAAACTGTTTTTT
TRBJ2-3 | NA | NA | TRBV5-4 | CASSLWRDASDTQYF | TGTGCCAGCAGCCTCTGGCGGGATGCATCAGATACGCAGTATTTT
TRBJ2-3 | NA | TRBD2 | TRBV11-3 | CASSSGLAGEDTQYF | TGTGCCAGCAGCTCGGGACTAGCGGGAGAAGATACGCAGTATTTT
TRBJ1-3 | NA | NA | TRBV6-5 | CASSIGEPGTIYF | TGTGCCAGCAGTATCGGAGAGCCGGGCACCATATATTTT
TRBJ1-4 | NA | NA | TRBV4-2 | CASSPRTATNEKLFF | TGTGCCAGCAGCCCCCGGACAGCAACTAATGAAAAACTGTTTTTT
TRBJ1-1 | NA | NA | TRBV18 | CASSPRLTGNTEAFF | TGTGCCAGCTCACCACGTCTCACTGGGAACACTGAAGCTTTCTTT
TRBJ2-1 | NA | TRBD2 | TRBV7-9 | CASSLGAGVGGVRYNEQFF | TGTGCCAGCAGCTTAGGAGCGGGAGTTGGCGGGGTACGCTACAATGAGCAGTTCTTC
TRBJ2-7 | NA | NA | TRBV11-2 | CASSLGDEQYF | TGTGCCAGCAGCTTAGGAGACGAGCAGTACTTC
TRBJ2-2 | NA | TRBD2 | TRBV5-1 | CASTTSEAGELFF | TGCGCCAGCACGACTAGCGAGGCCGGGGAGCTGTTTTTT
TRBJ2-2 | NA | NA | TRBV27 | CASNGRTGTTSGELFF | TGTGCCAGCAATGGCCGTACTGGGACAACCTCCGGGGAGCTGTTTTTT
TRBJ2-5 | NA | TRBD1 | TRBV5-4 | CASSADRGRAQETQYF | TGTGCCAGCAGCGCTGACAGGGGTCGAGCCCAAGAGACCCAGTACTTC
TRBJ1-6 | NA | NA | TRBV28 | CASSKDRPGSPLHF | TGTGCCAGCAGTAAAGACAGACCGGGTTCACCCCTCCACTTT
TRBJ2-1 | NA | TRBD2 | TRBV10-3 | CALSRLAGDEQFF | TGTGCCCTATCGAGACTAGCGGGGGATGAGCAGTTCTTC
TRBJ2-7 | NA | TRBD2 | TRBV5-1 | CASSLWIPGLTTLSSYEQYF | TGCGCCAGCAGCTTGTGGATTCCGGGACTAACGACCCTGAGCTCCTACGAGCAGTACTTC
TRBJ2-1 | NA | TRBD2 | TRBV15 | CATMAGVYNEQFF | TGTGCCACCATGGCGGGAGTCTACAATGAGCAGTTCTTC
TRBJ2-3 | NA | NA | TRBV19 | CASSIRGGAFTDTQYF | TGTGCCAGTAGTATAAGAGGGGGAGCTTTTACAGATACGCAGTATTTT